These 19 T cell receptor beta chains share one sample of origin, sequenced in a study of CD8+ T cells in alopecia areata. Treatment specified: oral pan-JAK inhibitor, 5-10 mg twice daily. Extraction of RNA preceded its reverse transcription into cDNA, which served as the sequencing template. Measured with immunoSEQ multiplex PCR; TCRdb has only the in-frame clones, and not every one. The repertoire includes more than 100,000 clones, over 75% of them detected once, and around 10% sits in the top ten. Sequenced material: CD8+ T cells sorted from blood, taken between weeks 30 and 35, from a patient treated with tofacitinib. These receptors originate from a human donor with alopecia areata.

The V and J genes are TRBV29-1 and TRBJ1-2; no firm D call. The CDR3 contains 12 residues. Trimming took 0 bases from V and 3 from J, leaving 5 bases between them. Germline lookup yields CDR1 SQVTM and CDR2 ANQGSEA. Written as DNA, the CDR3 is TGCAGCGTTGAAGAGCAGGACTATGGCTACACCTTC. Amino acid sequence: CSVEEQDYGYTF.

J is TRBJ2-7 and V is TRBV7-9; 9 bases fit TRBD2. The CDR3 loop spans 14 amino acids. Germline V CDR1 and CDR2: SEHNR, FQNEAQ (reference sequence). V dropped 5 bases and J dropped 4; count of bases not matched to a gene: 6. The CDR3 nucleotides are TGTGCCAGCAGCGGTAGCGGGAGTTTATACGAGCAGTACTTC. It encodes CASSGSGSLYEQYF. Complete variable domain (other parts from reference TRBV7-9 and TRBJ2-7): DTGVSQNPRHKITKRGQNVTFRCDPISEHNRLYWYRQTLGQGPEFLTYFQNEAQLEKSRLLSDRFSAERPKGSFSTLEIQRTEQGDSAMYLCASSGSGSLYEQYFGPGTRLTVT.

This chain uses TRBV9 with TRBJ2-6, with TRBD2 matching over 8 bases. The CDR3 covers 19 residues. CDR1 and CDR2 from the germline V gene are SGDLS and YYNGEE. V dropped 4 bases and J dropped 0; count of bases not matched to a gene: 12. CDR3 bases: TGTGCCAGCAGCTCCCCCCCGGGACTAGGAGACTCTGGGGCCAACGTCCTGACTTTC. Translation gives CASSSPPGLGDSGANVLTF. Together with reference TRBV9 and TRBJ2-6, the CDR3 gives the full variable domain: DSGVTQTPKHLITATGQRVTLRCSPRSGDLSVYWYQQSLDQGLQFLIQYYNGEERAKGNILERFSAQQFPDLHSELNLSSLELGDSALYFCASSSPPGLGDSGANVLTFGAGSRLTVL.

CDR3 sequence: CASSLGRSSSYNEQFF. DNA of the CDR3: TGTGCCAGCAGCTTAGGTAGAAGCAGCTCCTACAATGAGCAGTTCTTC. The chain carries TRBV7-2 and TRBJ2-1; no firm D call. V lost 1 base to trimming and J lost 0 bases, with 10 bases between them. CDR1 and CDR2 from the germline V gene are SGHTA and FQGNSA. The CDR3 runs 16 residues.

CDR3: CASSSSGTDTDTQYF. For the CDR3, the DNA is TGTGCCAGCAGTTCCTCCGGGACAGACACAGATACGCAGTATTTT. The J gene is TRBJ2-3, the V gene TRBV7-6; TRBD1 matches 7 bases. The V segment lost 6 bases and the J segment 2 bases; nucleotides outside the gene matches: 8. Per the germline V gene, CDR1 is SGHVS and CDR2 is FNYEAQ. The CDR3 spans 15 residues.

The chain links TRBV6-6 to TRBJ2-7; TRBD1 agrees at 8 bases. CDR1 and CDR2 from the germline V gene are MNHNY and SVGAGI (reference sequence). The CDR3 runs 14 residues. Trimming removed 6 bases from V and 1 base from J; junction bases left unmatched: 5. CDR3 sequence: CASSDRGASYEQYF. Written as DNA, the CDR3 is TGTGCCAGCAGCGACAGGGGAGCGTCCTACGAGCAGTACTTC.

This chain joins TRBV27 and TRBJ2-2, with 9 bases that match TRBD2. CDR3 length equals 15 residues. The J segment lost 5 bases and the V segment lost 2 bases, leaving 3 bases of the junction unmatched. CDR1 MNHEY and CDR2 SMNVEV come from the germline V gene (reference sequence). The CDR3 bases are TGTGCCAGCAGTTTAACGAGCGGGAGGACCGGGGAGCTGTTTTTT. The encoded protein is CASSLTSGRTGELFF.

The CDR3 DNA sequence: TGCAGCGTTTTTCTAGCGGTCGCAGATACGCAGTATTTT. Protein sequence: CSVFLAVADTQYF. The chain uses TRBV29-1 and TRBJ2-3; TRBD2 matches 7 bases. V gave up 5 bases and J gave up 4 bases; unmatched junction bases: 6. This CDR3 spans 13 amino acids. Looked up from germline, CDR1 is SQVTM and CDR2 is ANQGSEA.

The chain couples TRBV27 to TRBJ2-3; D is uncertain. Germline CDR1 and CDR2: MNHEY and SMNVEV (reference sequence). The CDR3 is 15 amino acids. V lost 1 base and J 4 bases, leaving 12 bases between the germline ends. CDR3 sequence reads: CASSLLNQPSDTQYF. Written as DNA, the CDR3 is TGTGCCAGCAGTTTATTGAACCAGCCGTCAGATACGCAGTATTTT.

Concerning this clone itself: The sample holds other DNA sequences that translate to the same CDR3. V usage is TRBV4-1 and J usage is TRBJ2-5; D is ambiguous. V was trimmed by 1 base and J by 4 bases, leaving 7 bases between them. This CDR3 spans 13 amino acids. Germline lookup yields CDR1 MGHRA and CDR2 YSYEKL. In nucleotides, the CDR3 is TGCGCCAGCAGCCAAGGACAAGGAGAGACCCAGTACTTC. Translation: CASSQGQGETQYF.

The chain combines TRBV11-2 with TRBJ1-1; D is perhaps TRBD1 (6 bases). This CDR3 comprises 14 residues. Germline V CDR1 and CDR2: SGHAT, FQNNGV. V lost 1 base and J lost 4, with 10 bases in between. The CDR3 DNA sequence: TGTGCCAGCAGCTTAGGGAGAGGGGGCACTGAAGCTTTCTTT. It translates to CASSLGRGGTEAFF.

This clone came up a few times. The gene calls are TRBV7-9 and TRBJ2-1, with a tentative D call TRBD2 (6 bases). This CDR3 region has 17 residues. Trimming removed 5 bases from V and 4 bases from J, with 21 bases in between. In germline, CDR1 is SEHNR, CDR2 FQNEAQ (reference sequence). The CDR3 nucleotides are TGTGCCAGCAGCCCCAAGGGCGGGGCGCTCGGTTACAATGAGCAGTTCTTC. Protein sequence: CASSPKGGALGYNEQFF.

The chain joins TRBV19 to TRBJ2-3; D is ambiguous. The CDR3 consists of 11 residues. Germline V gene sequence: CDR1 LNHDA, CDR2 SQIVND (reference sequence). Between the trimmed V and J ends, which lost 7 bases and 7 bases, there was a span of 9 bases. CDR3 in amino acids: CASMSGNTQYF. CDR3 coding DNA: TGTGCCAGTATGTCGGGTAATACGCAGTATTTT.

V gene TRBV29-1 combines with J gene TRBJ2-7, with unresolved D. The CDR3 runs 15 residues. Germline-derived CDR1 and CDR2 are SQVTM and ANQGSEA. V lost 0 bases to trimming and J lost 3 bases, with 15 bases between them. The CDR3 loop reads CSVEDRAYTFYEQYF. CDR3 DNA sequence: TGCAGCGTTGAAGATCGGGCATACACTTTCTACGAGCAGTACTTC.

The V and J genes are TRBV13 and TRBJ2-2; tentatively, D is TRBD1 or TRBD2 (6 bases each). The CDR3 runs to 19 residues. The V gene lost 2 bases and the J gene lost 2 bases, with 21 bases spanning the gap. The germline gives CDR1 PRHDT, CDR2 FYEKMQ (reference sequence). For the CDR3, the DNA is TGTGCCAGCAGCTTAAGTGTGCGGGATTGGGGACAAAACACCGGGGAGCTGTTTTTT. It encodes CASSLSVRDWGQNTGELFF.

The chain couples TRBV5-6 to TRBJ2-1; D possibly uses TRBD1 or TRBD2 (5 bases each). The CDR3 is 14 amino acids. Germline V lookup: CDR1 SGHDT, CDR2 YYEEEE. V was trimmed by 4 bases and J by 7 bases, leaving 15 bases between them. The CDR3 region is CASSLTGPWNEQFF. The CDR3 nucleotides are TGTGCCAGCAGCCTTACGGGACCGTGGAATGAGCAGTTCTTC.

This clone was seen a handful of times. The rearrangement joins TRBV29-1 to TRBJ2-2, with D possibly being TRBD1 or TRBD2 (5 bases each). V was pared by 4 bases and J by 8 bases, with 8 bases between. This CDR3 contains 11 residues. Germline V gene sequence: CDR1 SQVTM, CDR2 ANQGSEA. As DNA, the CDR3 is TGCAGCGTTGGAGGGGAGGGGGAGCTGTTTTTT. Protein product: CSVGGEGELFF.

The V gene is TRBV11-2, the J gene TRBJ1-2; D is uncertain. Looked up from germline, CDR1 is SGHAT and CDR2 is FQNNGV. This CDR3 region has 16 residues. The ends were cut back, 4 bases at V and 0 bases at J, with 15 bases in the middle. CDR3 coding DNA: TGTGCCAGCAGCTCCCCGCCCCACATAGCTAACTATGGCTACACCTTC. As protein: CASSSPPHIANYGYTF.

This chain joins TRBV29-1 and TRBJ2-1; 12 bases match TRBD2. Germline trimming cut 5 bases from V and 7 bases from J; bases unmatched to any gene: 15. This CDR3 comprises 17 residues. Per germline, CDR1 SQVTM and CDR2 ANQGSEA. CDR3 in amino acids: CSVNGLAGIIVGNEQFF. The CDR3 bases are TGCAGCGTTAATGGACTAGCGGGAATAATCGTTGGAAATGAGCAGTTCTTC.